The 18 T cell receptor beta chains in this list originate from one sample, sequenced in a study of blood T cell repertoires in COVID-19. The table came from immunoSEQ multiplex PCR; TCRdb's copy has only in-frame clones and leaves some out. There are roughly 60,000 clones in the sample; approximately 91% occur only once, and 3.5% lies in the top ten. The material sequenced was peripheral blood. The receptors come from a man aged 45 to 65 with active COVID-19.

The rearrangement joins TRBV12-3 or TRBV12-4 to TRBJ2-7, with 7 bases identical to TRBD2. The CDR3 consists of 13 residues. The V and J ends lost 1 base and 9 bases, in that order; junction bases with no gene match: 6. The CDR3 spells CASSLGGTKGQYF. CDR3 sequence (DNA): TGTGCCAGCAGTTTAGGGGGGACTAAGGGGCAGTACTTC.

This chain links TRBV2 with TRBJ1-2, with D possibly matching TRBD1 (6 bases). Trimming cost V 5 bases and J 5 bases, with 9 bases left between them. The germline CDR1 and CDR2 sequences are SNHLY and FYNNEI. The CDR3 covers 12 residues. The DNA of the CDR3 is TGTGCCAGCAGTCCGAGGGGGTATGGCTACACCTTC. It is translated as CASSPRGYGYTF.

This sequence joins TRBV24-1 and TRBJ1-1; 8 nucleotides match TRBD1. V gave up 5 bases and J gave up 8 bases; unmatched junction bases: 6. Germline values: CDR1 KGHDR, CDR2 SFDVKD. The CDR3 sequence is 13 residues long. The CDR3 DNA reads as TGTGCCACCAGTGGGACAGGGCTTTCCGAAGCTTTCTTT. Translation: CATSGTGLSEAFF.

J is TRBJ1-5 and V is TRBV2, with 8 bases aligning to TRBD1. Looked up from germline, CDR1 is SNHLY and CDR2 is FYNNEI. The V segment lost 8 bases and the J segment 4 bases; nucleotides outside the gene matches: 10. The CDR3 has 15 amino acids. In DNA form, the CDR3 reads TGTGCCAGCTCGGGAACAGGGGGAGCAAATCAGCCCCAGCATTTT. Residues: CASSGTGGANQPQHF.

The chain links TRBV19 to TRBJ2-7; D may be TRBD2 (6 bases). This CDR3 spans 15 amino acids. Germline CDR1 reads LNHDA; CDR2 reads SQIVND (reference sequence). Trimming removed 8 bases from V and 2 bases from J, with 19 bases in between. The CDR3 region has the DNA TGTGCCAGTTCCCCCCGGGACTCCGATACCTACGAGCAGTACTTC. It yields the protein CASSPRDSDTYEQYF.

The chain joins TRBV3-1 (or the pseudogene TRBV3-2) to TRBJ2-2, with D perhaps TRBD1 (5 bases). The CDR3 is made up of 14 amino acids. Germline CDR1 is LGHDT and CDR2 is YNNKEL (reference sequence). Trimming shortened V by 6 bases and J by 0 bases, and 8 bases separated the two germline ends. Here the CDR3 DNA reads TGTGCCAGCAGATCAGGGTCGAACACCGGGGAGCTGTTTTTT. Encoded protein: CASRSGSNTGELFF.

The chain uses TRBV27 and TRBJ2-5; D may be TRBD2 (6 bases). With 6 bases removed from V and 1 base from J, the gap between germline ends came to 12 bases. The CDR3 length is 14 residues. Germline CDR1 MNHEY, CDR2 SMNVEV (reference sequence). CDR3 protein: CASRRSGLQETQYF. CDR3 sequence (DNA): TGTGCCAGCAGGAGATCGGGACTCCAAGAGACCCAGTACTTC.

The chain is built from TRBV4-2 and TRBJ2-2, with 8 nucleotides matching TRBD1. Germline values: CDR1 LGHNA, CDR2 YNFKEQ. The junction had 6 bases not matched to a gene; V was cut back by 8 bases and J by 4 bases. The CDR3 extends over 14 amino acids. DNA of the CDR3: TGTGCCAGCGGACAGGGTGAACCCACCGGGGAGCTGTTTTTT. This codes for CASGQGEPTGELFF.

The V gene is TRBV6-1, the J gene TRBJ2-7; 7 bases agree with TRBD1. Trimming cost V 1 base and J 1 base; bases outside gene matches: 1. Germline V gene data show CDR1 as MNHNS and CDR2 as SASEGT. This CDR3 has 14 residues. The CDR3 protein is CASSEGGQSYEQYF. In DNA form, the CDR3 reads TGTGCCAGCAGTGAAGGGGGACAGTCCTACGAGCAGTACTTC.

The chain employs TRBV15 and TRBJ2-7; 8 nucleotides match TRBD1. The CDR3 has 16 residues. J lost 4 bases, V lost 1 base, and 9 bases had no gene match. Germline V gene lookup returns CDR1 LNHNV and CDR2 YYDKDF (reference sequence). The CDR3: CATSRGVGTGFYEQYF. The DNA for the CDR3 is TGTGCCACCAGCAGAGGAGTCGGGACAGGATTTTACGAGCAGTACTTC. The full variable domain, completed using reference TRBV15 and TRBJ2-7, is DAMVIQNPRYQVTQFGKPVTLSCSQTLNHNVMYWYQQKSSQAPKLLFHYYDKDFNNEADTPDNFQSRRPNTSFCFLDIRSPGLGDTAMYLCATSRGVGTGFYEQYFGPGTRLTVT.

The genes are TRBV5-6 and TRBJ1-1, with TRBD1 matching 7 bases. Germline CDR1 is SGHDT and CDR2 is YYEEEE. J lost 5 bases, V lost 9 bases, and 7 bases had no gene match. There are 12 residues in the CDR3. The CDR3 nucleotides read TGTGCCACCCACAGGGGCGGTACTGAAGCTTTCTTT. It translates to CATHRGGTEAFF.

CDR3 coding DNA: TGCGCCAGCAGCCAAGATTTACAGGTGAATCAGCCCCAGCATTTT. Its translation is CASSQDLQVNQPQHF. V is TRBV4-1 and J is TRBJ1-5, with D possibly TRBD1 on 5 matching bases. The CDR3 has 15 amino acids. Germline V gene lookup returns CDR1 MGHRA and CDR2 YSYEKL. Trimming took 0 bases from V and 4 from J, leaving 10 bases between them.

This chain links TRBV7-2 with TRBJ1-5; D might be TRBD1 (5 bases). V was shortened by 5 bases and J by 7 bases, with 12 bases between the two germline ends. This CDR3 spans 13 amino acids. The germline gives CDR1 SGHTA, CDR2 FQGNSA. The CDR3, as DNA: TGTGCCAGCAGCCCTACGCGGGGGCAGCCCCAGCATTTT. Protein product: CASSPTRGQPQHF.

The chain has TRBV30 and TRBJ2-1, with 12 bases aligning to TRBD2. CDR1 GTSNPN and CDR2 SVGIG come from the germline V gene (reference sequence). The trim removed 3 bases at V and 4 bases at J, leaving 4 bases unmatched. The CDR3 covers 15 residues. The CDR3 loop reads CAWRTSGGHYNEQFF. CDR3 DNA: TGTGCCTGGAGGACTAGCGGGGGCCATTACAATGAGCAGTTCTTC.

The chain joins TRBV4-1 to TRBJ1-5; the match to TRBD1 covers 7 bases. Trimming at V came to 0 bases and at J to 0 bases, leaving 5 bases not matched to a gene. The CDR3 loop spans 17 amino acids. In germline, CDR1 is MGHRA, CDR2 YSYEKL. The chain's CDR3 is CASSQEIGGYSNQPQHF. In DNA, the CDR3 is TGCGCCAGCAGCCAAGAGATAGGGGGCTATAGCAATCAGCCCCAGCATTTT.

The chain carries TRBV9 and TRBJ1-1, with TRBD1 as a possible D gene (5 bases). CDR1 is SGDLS, CDR2 YYNGEE, per germline. The V end was cut by 0 bases, the J end by 5 bases, with 29 bases between. This CDR3 contains 20 residues. The CDR3 sequence: CASSVAPSPWGETPKTEAFF. CDR3 in DNA: TGTGCCAGCAGCGTAGCCCCGTCCCCGTGGGGGGAGACCCCGAAGACTGAAGCTTTCTTT.

The CDR3 here is CAGQGMTGELFF. CDR3 in DNA: TGTGCCGGACAGGGTATGACCGGGGAGCTGTTTTTT. The V call is TRBV7-9, the J call TRBJ2-2, with 8 bases matching TRBD1. The CDR3 sequence is 12 residues long. From germline, CDR1 is SEHNR and CDR2 FQNEAQ (reference sequence). Trimming removed 11 bases from V and 5 bases from J; junction bases left unmatched: 4. The full variable domain, with the rest looked up from reference TRBV7-9 and TRBJ2-2, is DTGVSQNPRHKITKRGQNVTFRCDPISEHNRLYWYRQTLGQGPEFLTYFQNEAQLEKSRLLSDRFSAERPKGSFSTLEIQRTEQGDSAMYLCAGQGMTGELFFGEGSRLTVL.

The chain links TRBV7-8 to TRBJ1-1; maybe TRBD1 (6 bases). Trimming pared 1 base from V and 2 bases from J, leaving 11 bases between. The CDR3 is made up of 15 amino acids. Per germline, CDR1 SGHVS and CDR2 FQNEAQ. CDR3 residues: CASSLDGGANTEAFF. CDR3 nucleotides: TGTGCCAGCAGCTTAGACGGGGGGGCTAACACTGAAGCTTTCTTT.